The entry below gives a single TCR beta chain sequence along with its context. Its cognate antigen is unknown. This sample is part of a study of cytomegalovirus exposure and HLA in healthy donors. Study at large: The roughly 130 validation repertoires used the same platform as the approximately 670 first-cohort repertoires (as reported by a later analysis). Broader study findings: Cytomegalovirus-associated status was assigned to some 160 TCR beta chains.

Profiling relied on immunoSEQ multiplex PCR, and the TCRdb table lists in-frame clones only, not all of them. This sample yields around 260,000 clones, of which roughly 88% are seen a single time; roughly 3% belongs to the top ten. This CDR3 contains 10 residues. Between the trimmed V and J ends, which lost 4 bases and 6 bases, there was a span of 3 bases. CDR1 and CDR2 (germline): DFQATT, SNEGSKA (reference sequence). This TCR was sampled from a woman under 40 in good health and CMV-seronegative. This chain joins TRBV20-1 and TRBJ2-2; no reliable D call. The sequenced sample was PBMCs. This CDR3 is CSAMSGELFF. The CDR3 nucleotides read TGCAGTGCTATGTCCGGGGAGCTGTTTTTT.